The next 20 T cell receptor beta chains were all read from a single sample in a study of shared clonotypes between healthy human individuals (dated by TCRdb to the early 2020s). Library prep was done by the immunoSEQ multiplex PCR assay. Sourced from immuneACCESS, this table was stored by TCRdb with only in-frame sequences that have V and J called. A share of the clones is absent; for the studies checked, an unresolved V gene accounts for under half, and the remainder has no known explanation. Within this sample are about 2.4 million clones, with 93% of them counted one time only. The top ten hold approximately 0.35% of the sample. The sample taken for sequencing was naive CD4+ T cells from PBMCs. Read against the paper, the sample's cell subset or site label means: CD45RA+ positively selected. All receptors come from a young man in good health. Some clones in this sample may be carry-over from other donors' samples.

The chain recombines TRBV7-9 with TRBJ2-1, with TRBD2 matching over 8 bases. V lost 1 base and J lost 10; bases outside the gene matches: 9. The CDR3 consists of 15 residues. Germline lookup yields CDR1 SEHNR and CDR2 FQNEAQ (reference sequence). The CDR3 spells CASSLGSGGMGEQFF. Written as DNA, the CDR3 is TGTGCCAGCAGCTTAGGGTCGGGAGGGATGGGAGAGCAGTTCTTC. Looking up the rest from reference TRBV7-9 and TRBJ2-1 gives the full variable domain: DTGVSQNPRHKITKRGQNVTFRCDPISEHNRLYWYRQTLGQGPEFLTYFQNEAQLEKSRLLSDRFSAERPKGSFSTLEIQRTEQGDSAMYLCASSLGSGGMGEQFFGPGTRLTVL.

About this clone itself: Distinct nucleotide sequences in the sample also encode this CDR3. The chain links TRBV28 to TRBJ1-5; perhaps TRBD1 as D (5 bases). Germline CDR1 is MDHEN and CDR2 is SYDVKM. Trimming removed 5 bases at V and 0 bases at J, with 11 bases between. CDR3 length equals 15 residues. CDR3 sequence (DNA): TGTGCCAGCAGTCCCGGGACGGTTAGCAATCAGCCCCAGCATTTT. It codes for CASSPGTVSNQPQHF.

The chain uses TRBV28 and TRBJ2-5; a weak D match, TRBD2 (6 bases). From germline, CDR1 is MDHEN and CDR2 SYDVKM. The CDR3 extends over 16 amino acids. The ends were cut back, 5 bases at V and 1 base at J, with 17 bases in the middle. CDR3 amino acids: CASSTAGLGGQETQYF. The CDR3 DNA reads as TGTGCCAGCAGTACGGCGGGCCTGGGGGGCCAAGAGACCCAGTACTTC.

A remark on this clone: One end of the junction does not line up with germline, which may come from a read error. The chain couples TRBV18 to TRBJ2-7, with D hard to call. The CDR3 contains 14 residues. CDR1 and CDR2 from the germline V gene are KGHSH and LQKENI. The CDR3 nucleotides are TGTGCCAGCTCACCACTTATCAGCTCCAACGAGCAGTACTTC. As protein: CASSPLISSNEQYF.

The chain combines TRBV7-7 with TRBJ2-5; D ambiguous. CDR1 is SSHAT, CDR2 FNYEAQ, per germline (reference sequence). Trimming took 5 bases from V and 5 from J, leaving 12 bases between them. The CDR3 consists of 13 residues. The CDR3 DNA reads as TGTGCCAGCAGCCTGGCTCACCGGGAGACCCAGTACTTC. This translates into CASSLAHRETQYF.

The V gene is TRBV9, the J gene TRBJ2-7; 9 bases are a match to TRBD1. The trim removed 2 bases at V and 2 bases at J, leaving 5 bases unmatched. The CDR3 loop spans 15 amino acids. CDR1 is SGDLS, CDR2 YYNGEE, per germline. CDR3 DNA: TGTGCCAGCAGCGTCGGGACAGGGAGCACCTACGAGCAGTACTTC. This codes for CASSVGTGSTYEQYF.

V is TRBV19 and J is TRBJ1-5; perhaps TRBD1 as D (6 bases). Germline V gene lookup returns CDR1 LNHDA and CDR2 SQIVND (reference sequence). CDR3 length: 15 residues. Trimming removed 6 bases at V and 3 bases at J, with 15 bases between. The CDR3: CASSTGSFTNQPQHF. DNA of the CDR3: TGTGCCAGTAGCACAGGGAGTTTTACCAATCAGCCCCAGCATTTT. Drawing the rest from reference TRBV19 and TRBJ1-5, the complete variable domain is DGGITQSPKYLFRKEGQNVTLSCEQNLNHDAMYWYRQDPGQGLRLIYYSQIVNDFQKGDIAEGYSVSREKKESFPLTVTSAQKNPTAFYLCASSTGSFTNQPQHFGDGTRLSIL.

The chain combines TRBV11-1 with TRBJ1-1; unclear D gene. The CDR3 length is 13 residues. The ends were cut back, 5 bases at V and 8 bases at J, with 15 bases in the middle. Germline V gene lookup returns CDR1 SGHAT and CDR2 FQDESV (reference sequence). CDR3 sequence (DNA): TGTGCCAGCAGCCAAGAGGACGGATTCGAAGCTTTCTTT. Its protein is CASSQEDGFEAFF.

V and J are TRBV5-1 and TRBJ2-6; D may be TRBD1 (5 bases). This CDR3 is 17 amino acids long. V lost 4 bases, J lost 4 bases, and 18 bases lay in between. In germline, CDR1 is SGHRS, CDR2 YFSETQ. CDR3 sequence: CASSQGWTLGGANVLTF. The CDR3 coding sequence is TGCGCCAGCAGCCAGGGTTGGACCCTCGGCGGGGCCAACGTCCTGACTTTC.

The rearrangement uses TRBV2 and TRBJ2-1; the D gene could be TRBD1 or TRBD2 (5 bases each). Germline V gene data show CDR1 as SNHLY and CDR2 as FYNNEI. V gave up 3 bases and J gave up 11 bases, with 8 bases separating them. CDR3 length: 11 residues. The CDR3 sequence is CASSDGGKQFF. The CDR3 DNA reads TGTGCCAGCAGTGATGGGGGAAAGCAGTTCTTC. Complete variable domain (other parts from reference TRBV2 and TRBJ2-1): EPEVTQTPSHQVTQMGQEVILRCVPISNHLYFYWYRQILGQKVEFLVSFYNNEISEKSEIFDDQFSVERPDGSNFTLKIRSTKLEDSAMYFCASSDGGKQFFGPGTRLTVL.

This chain connects TRBV29-1 to TRBJ2-7; TRBD2 matches 9 bases. The germline CDR1 and CDR2 sequences are SQVTM and ANQGSEA. The V segment lost 5 bases and the J segment 4 bases; nucleotides outside the gene matches: 6. The CDR3 has 13 residues. CDR3: CSVTGLAVYEQYF. The CDR3 bases are TGCAGCGTTACGGGACTAGCTGTTTACGAGCAGTACTTC.

The rearrangement joins TRBV5-6 to TRBJ1-2; D gene uncertain. Per the germline V gene, CDR1 is SGHDT and CDR2 is YYEEEE. CDR3 size: 13 residues. V was shortened by 4 bases and J by 3 bases, with 10 bases between the two germline ends. The CDR3 protein is CASSPRVDYGYTF. The CDR3 DNA follows: TGTGCCAGCAGCCCAAGGGTAGACTATGGCTACACCTTC.

The table lists this clone with a count of one. The chain employs TRBV5-1 and TRBJ2-3; D is perhaps TRBD2 (6 bases). V lost 2 bases and J 4 bases, leaving 17 bases between the germline ends. The CDR3 is 16 residues long. CDR1 and CDR2 (germline): SGHRS, YFSETQ. CDR3 DNA: TGCGCCAGCAGCTTCCCACGGCCCCCGGGAGCAGATACGCAGTATTTT. Translation: CASSFPRPPGADTQYF.

J is TRBJ2-5 and V is TRBV9, with 9 positions matching TRBD2. CDR3 length: 14 residues. V was pared by 4 bases and J by 4 bases, with 5 bases of the junction left unmatched. Germline values: CDR1 SGDLS, CDR2 YYNGEE. In DNA, the CDR3 is TGTGCCAGCAGCCAGACTAGCGGCGGAGAGACCCAGTACTTC. Translating it yields CASSQTSGGETQYF.

The chain is built from TRBV2 and TRBJ2-7; 7 bases match TRBD1. Germline V gene lookup returns CDR1 SNHLY and CDR2 FYNNEI. This CDR3 has 14 residues. V lost 7 bases and J lost 9; bases outside the gene matches: 15. CDR3: CASIRYRGSAGQYF. The CDR3 DNA reads as TGTGCCAGCATCCGGTACAGGGGCTCCGCTGGGCAGTACTTC.

The J gene is TRBJ1-2, the V gene TRBV5-6, with 8 bases identical to TRBD1. The CDR3 consists of 15 residues. Per the germline V gene, CDR1 is SGHDT and CDR2 is YYEEEE. With 4 bases clipped from V and 5 bases from J, the junction kept 10 bases outside the gene matches. The CDR3 DNA reads TGTGCCAGCAGCCCCAGGGACAGGAAATTATATGGCTACACCTTC. It is translated as CASSPRDRKLYGYTF. The variable domain in full, completed from reference TRBV5-6 and TRBJ1-2, reads DAGVTQSPTHLIKTRGQQVTLRCSPKSGHDTVSWYQQALGQGPQFIFQYYEEEERQRGNFPDRFSGHQFPNYSSELNVNALLLGDSALYLCASSPRDRKLYGYTFGSGTRLTVV.

V gene TRBV6-1 combines with J gene TRBJ2-3; D is uncertain. V was cut by 3 bases and J by 5 bases, with 12 bases left in between. Germline loops: CDR1 MNHNS, CDR2 SASEGT. The CDR3 length is 14 residues. The CDR3 nucleotides are TGTGCCAGCAGTGACCCTCCTATGGGAGATACGCAGTATTTT. It yields the protein CASSDPPMGDTQYF.

The CDR3 loop is CASRPWDRDDYGYTF. CDR3 bases: TGTGCCAGCAGACCCTGGGACAGGGACGACTATGGCTACACCTTC. The chain couples TRBV6-5 to TRBJ1-2; 9 bases match TRBD1. V shed 6 bases, J shed 3 bases, and the junction held 8 bases outside the gene matches. The CDR3 is made up of 15 amino acids. From germline, CDR1 is MNHEY and CDR2 SVGAGI.

This chain links TRBV2 with TRBJ1-1; 9 bases fit TRBD1. V trimming: 8 bases; J trimming: 2 bases; junction bases outside the gene matches: 15. This CDR3 is built from 17 residues. Germline V CDR1 and CDR2: SNHLY, FYNNEI. The CDR3, as DNA: TGTGCCAGCCGCCGAGTCCGAACGGACAGGGGAAACACTGAAGCTTTCTTT. Amino acids: CASRRVRTDRGNTEAFF.

V gene TRBV28 combines with J gene TRBJ2-6; no clear D. The CDR3 loop spans 16 amino acids. Germline CDR1 MDHEN, CDR2 SYDVKM. V dropped 6 bases and J dropped 0 bases, with 12 bases sitting between them. The CDR3 bases are TGTGCCAGCAGGCCTGGGTTGCACTCTGGGGCCAACGTCCTGACTTTC. Protein sequence: CASRPGLHSGANVLTF. The variable domain in full, with the rest retrieved from reference TRBV28 and TRBJ2-6, is DVKVTQSSRYLVKRTGEKVFLECVQDMDHENMFWYRQDPGLGLRLIYFSYDVKMKEKGDIPEGYSVSREKKERFSLILESASTNQTSMYLCASRPGLHSGANVLTFGAGSRLTVL.